This T cell receptor beta chain was profiled in a study of cytomegalovirus exposure and HLA in healthy donors. Study findings and constraints: Productive status was seen about 90% or about 30% of the time for most TCR beta V segments in an earlier analysis. Per published reports, the classifier diagnosed cytomegalovirus status with high specificity and sensitivity. TCR beta V- and J-gene trimming, according to a later analysis, was linked to a missense DCLRE1C variant.

The CDR3 is 15 residues long. Trimming removed 1 base at V and 3 bases at J, with 13 bases between. CDR1 MGHRA and CDR2 YSYEKL come from the germline V gene. Both 60 Vbeta primers and 13 Jbeta primers went into the PCR. Assay used: immunoSEQ multiplex PCR; TCRdb lists only in-frame clones, some missing. The data contain 150,000 to 200,000 clones, 80% of them singletons. On this clone itself: Its antigen remains unknown.

The TCR originated in a woman aged 40 to 55 in good health and CMV-seronegative. The sequencing input was PBMCs. The chain recombines TRBV4-1 with TRBJ2-7, with a tentative D call TRBD2 (6 bases). In nucleotides, the CDR3 is TGCGCCAGCAGCCAAGCGGGAGTAGGATACTACGAGCAGTACTTC. It codes for CASSQAGVGYYEQYF.